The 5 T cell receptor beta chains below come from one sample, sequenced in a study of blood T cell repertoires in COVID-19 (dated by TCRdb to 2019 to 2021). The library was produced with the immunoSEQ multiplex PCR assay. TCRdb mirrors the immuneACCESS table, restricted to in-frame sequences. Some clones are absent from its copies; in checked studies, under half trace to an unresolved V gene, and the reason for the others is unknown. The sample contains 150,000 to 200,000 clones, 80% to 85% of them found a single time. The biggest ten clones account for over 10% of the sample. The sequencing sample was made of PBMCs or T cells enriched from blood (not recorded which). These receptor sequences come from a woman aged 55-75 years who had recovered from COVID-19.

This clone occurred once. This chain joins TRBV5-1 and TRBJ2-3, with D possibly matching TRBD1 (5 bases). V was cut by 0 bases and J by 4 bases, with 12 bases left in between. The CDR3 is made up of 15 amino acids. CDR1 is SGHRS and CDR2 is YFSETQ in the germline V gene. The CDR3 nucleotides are TGCGCCAGCAGCTTGGACCCAGGGTCGGCAGATACGCAGTATTTT. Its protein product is CASSLDPGSADTQYF.

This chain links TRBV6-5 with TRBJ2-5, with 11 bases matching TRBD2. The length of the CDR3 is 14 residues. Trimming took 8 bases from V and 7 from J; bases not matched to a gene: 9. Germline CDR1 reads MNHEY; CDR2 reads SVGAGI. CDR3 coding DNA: TGTGCCAGCTGGGGACTAGCGGTCCGCGGGACCCAGTACTTC. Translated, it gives CASWGLAVRGTQYF.

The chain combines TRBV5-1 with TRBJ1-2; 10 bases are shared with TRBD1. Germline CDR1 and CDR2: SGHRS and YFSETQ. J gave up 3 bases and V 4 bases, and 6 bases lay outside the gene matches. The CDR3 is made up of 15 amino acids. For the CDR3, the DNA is TGCGCCAGCAGCACTTCCGGGACAGGGGACTATGGCTACACCTTC. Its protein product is CASSTSGTGDYGYTF.

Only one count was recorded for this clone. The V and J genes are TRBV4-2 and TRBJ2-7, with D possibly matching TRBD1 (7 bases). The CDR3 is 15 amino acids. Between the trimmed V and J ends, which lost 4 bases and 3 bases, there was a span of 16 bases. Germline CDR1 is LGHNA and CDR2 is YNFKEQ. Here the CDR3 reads CASSRGGTADYEQYF. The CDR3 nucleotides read TGTGCCAGCAGCCGAGGGGGGACAGCGGACTACGAGCAGTACTTC.

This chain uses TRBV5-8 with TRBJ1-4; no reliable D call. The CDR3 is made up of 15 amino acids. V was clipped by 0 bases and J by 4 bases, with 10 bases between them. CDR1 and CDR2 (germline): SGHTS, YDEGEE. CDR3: CASSLEGGFNEKLFF. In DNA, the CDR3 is TGTGCCAGCAGCTTGGAAGGAGGCTTTAATGAAAAACTGTTTTTT.